The 10 T cell receptor beta chains below all came from one sample that was sequenced in a study of neurological immune-mediated disorders. TCRdb passed the 5' RACE reads through MiXCR, listing each CDR3 protein once. The table lists tens of thousands of distinct CDR3 sequences, roughly an eighth of them singletons. The sample consisted of PBMCs. The receptors here all came from a woman aged 55-69 years with HTLV-1-associated myelopathy (HAM/TSP).

Ten or more counts support this clonotype. The chain joins TRBV5-1 to TRBJ2-5, with D possibly TRBD1 on 6 matching bases. CDR3 length equals 14 residues. CDR1 and CDR2 from the germline V gene are SGHRS and YFSETQ. Trimming pared 4 bases from V and 4 bases from J, leaving 14 bases between. CDR3 bases: TGCGCCAGCAGCGTAGCCGGGACATCAGAGACCCAGTACTTC. Residues: CASSVAGTSETQYF.

This clonotype was counted ten times or more. The genes are TRBV29-1 and TRBJ1-1, with D tentatively TRBD1 (6 bases). CDR1 SQVTM and CDR2 ANQGSEA come from the germline V gene. This CDR3 has 16 residues. V was pared by 4 bases and J by 0 bases, with 18 bases between. The CDR3 DNA is TGCAGCGTTGCCTATGTAGGGGGACGTATGAACACTGAAGCTTTCTTT. Translated: CSVAYVGGRMNTEAFF.

The J gene is TRBJ2-7, the V gene TRBV5-1; D unresolved. Germline V CDR1 and CDR2: SGHRS, YFSETQ. Trimming stripped 4 bases from V and 2 bases from J, with 13 bases between. The length of the CDR3 is 14 residues. The CDR3 bases are TGCGCCAGCAGCCCGGGCGGATTGGCCTACGAGCAGTACTTC. It yields the protein CASSPGGLAYEQYF.

This clonotype was detected ten times or more. The chain couples TRBV28 to TRBJ1-5; no definite D call. This CDR3 is 14 amino acids long. V was cut by 5 bases and J by 3 bases, with 11 bases left in between. CDR1 is MDHEN, CDR2 SYDVKM, per germline. The CDR3, as DNA: TGTGCCAGCAGTCACCGTCAATTCAATCAGCCCCAGCATTTT. Translated, it gives CASSHRQFNQPQHF. The whole variable domain, filled in from reference TRBV28 and TRBJ1-5, reads DVKVTQSSRYLVKRTGEKVFLECVQDMDHENMFWYRQDPGLGLRLIYFSYDVKMKEKGDIPEGYSVSREKKERFSLILESASTNQTSMYLCASSHRQFNQPQHFGDGTRLSIL.

This clonotype appeared many times. This chain connects TRBV27 to TRBJ1-3; no clear D gene. Trimming pared 0 bases from V and 2 bases from J, leaving 8 bases between. The length of the CDR3 is 15 residues. Germline V gene sequence: CDR1 MNHEY, CDR2 SMNVEV (reference sequence). DNA of the CDR3: TGTGCCAGCAGTTTATCGGGGATGGCTGGAAACACCATATATTTT. This gives the protein CASSLSGMAGNTIYF.

This clonotype was seen repeatedly, ten times or more. CDR3 sequence reads: CAISESILRGQYF. The CDR3 DNA is TGTGCCATCAGTGAGTCTATTCTGCGGGGGCAGTACTTC. V usage is TRBV10-3 and J usage is TRBJ2-7; tentative D call: TRBD2 (6 bases). CDR1 ENHRY and CDR2 SYGVKD come from the germline V gene. Trimming took off 0 bases at V and 9 bases at J, with 12 bases between the two ends. The CDR3 totals 13 residues.

CDR3: CASSVGGGKETQYF. The CDR3 DNA sequence: TGTGCCAGCAGCGTAGGGGGGGGGAAAGAGACCCAGTACTTC. The chain has TRBV9 and TRBJ2-5, with 7 nucleotides matching TRBD2. Germline-derived CDR1 and CDR2 are SGDLS and YYNGEE. V shed 0 bases, J shed 3 bases, and the junction held 2 bases outside the gene matches. CDR3 length: 14 residues. Full variable domain (rest looked up from reference TRBV9 and TRBJ2-5): DSGVTQTPKHLITATGQRVTLRCSPRSGDLSVYWYQQSLDQGLQFLIQYYNGEERAKGNILERFSAQQFPDLHSELNLSSLELGDSALYFCASSVGGGKETQYFGPGTRLLVL.

Comments on this clonotype: One junction end disagrees with the germline gene, perhaps due to a read error. J is TRBJ2-1 and V is TRBV7-3; TRBD2 might be the D (5 bases). Germline CDR1 is SGHTA and CDR2 is FQGTGA. CDR3 length: 14 residues. In DNA form, the CDR3 reads TGTGCCAGCAGCTTAGTGGGTAGCGTTAATGAACAGTTCTTC. Its translation is CASSLVGSVNEQFF.

This clonotype has at least ten counts. The chain links TRBV24-1 to TRBJ2-3, with TRBD1 as a possible D gene (6 bases). The CDR3 is 18 residues long. Germline CDR1 KGHDR, CDR2 SFDVKD. V was pared by 4 bases and J by 5 bases, with 24 bases between. The CDR3 DNA follows: TGTGCCACCAGTGACCCCTCCTGGAACAGGGATGGGCGAGATACGCAGTATTTT. It yields the protein CATSDPSWNRDGRDTQYF.

This clonotype was observed a few times. The V gene is TRBV7-8, the J gene TRBJ1-1; D unresolved. The V gene's germline CDR1 is SGHVS and CDR2 FQNEAQ. This CDR3 comprises 15 residues. V shed 3 bases and J shed 1 base, with 12 bases lying between them. The CDR3 sequence: CASSLGQVKNTEAFF. The CDR3 DNA is TGTGCCAGCAGCTTGGGTCAGGTAAAGAACACTGAAGCTTTCTTT.